This T cell receptor (beta chain) was profiled in a study of blood T cell repertoires in COVID-19. From germline, CDR1 is SNHLY and CDR2 FYNNEI. CDR3 length: 16 amino acids. V lost 9 bases and J lost 0, with 18 bases in between. Sequenced by immunoSEQ multiplex PCR; TCRdb stores in-frame clones only, minus some. Seen here are about 190,000 clones, roughly 78% observed once, and the top ten hold 2.5% to 3%. Sequenced input: peripheral blood. This TCR derives from a woman older than 75 with active or convalescent COVID-19. The V and J genes are TRBV2 and TRBJ1-5; no clear D. In DNA, the CDR3 is TGTGCCAGTCTCGGGGATCAGACTTATAGCAATCAGCCCCAGCATTTT. Protein product: CASLGDQTYSNQPQHF.